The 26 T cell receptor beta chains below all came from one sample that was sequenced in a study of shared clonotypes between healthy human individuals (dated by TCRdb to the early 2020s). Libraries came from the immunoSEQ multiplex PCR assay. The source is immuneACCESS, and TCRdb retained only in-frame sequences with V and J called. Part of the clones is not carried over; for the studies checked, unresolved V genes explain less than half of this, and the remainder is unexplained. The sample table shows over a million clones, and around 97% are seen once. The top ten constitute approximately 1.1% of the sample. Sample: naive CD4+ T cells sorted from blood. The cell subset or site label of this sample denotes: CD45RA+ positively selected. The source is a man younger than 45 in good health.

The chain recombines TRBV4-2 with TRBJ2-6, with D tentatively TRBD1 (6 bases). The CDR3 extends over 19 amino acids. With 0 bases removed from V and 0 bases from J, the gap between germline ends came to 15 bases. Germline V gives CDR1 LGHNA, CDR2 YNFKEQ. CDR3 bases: TGTGCCAGCAGCCAAGAATCCCTTCGGGACAACTCTGGGGCCAACGTCCTGACTTTC. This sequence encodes CASSQESLRDNSGANVLTF.

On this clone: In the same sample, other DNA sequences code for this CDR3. CDR3 sequence reads: CSAPGLYEQYF. CDR3 DNA: TGCAGTGCTCCCGGACTATACGAGCAGTACTTC. The rearrangement joins TRBV20-1 to TRBJ2-7; TRBD2 might be the D (6 bases). Looked up from germline, CDR1 is DFQATT and CDR2 is SNEGSKA (reference sequence). V lost 5 bases to trimming and J lost 4 bases, with 9 bases between them. The CDR3 contains 11 residues.

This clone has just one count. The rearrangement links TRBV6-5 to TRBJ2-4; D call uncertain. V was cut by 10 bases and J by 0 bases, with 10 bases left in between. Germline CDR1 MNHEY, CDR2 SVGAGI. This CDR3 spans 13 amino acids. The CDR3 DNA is TGTGCCATCAGCGACTTAGCCAAAAACATTCAGTACTTC. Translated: CAISDLAKNIQYF.

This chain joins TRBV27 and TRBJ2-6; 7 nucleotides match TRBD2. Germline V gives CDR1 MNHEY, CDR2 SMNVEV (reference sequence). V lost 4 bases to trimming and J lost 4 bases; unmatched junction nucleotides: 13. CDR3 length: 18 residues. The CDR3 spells CASSSKGLDHSGANVLTF. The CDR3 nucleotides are TGTGCCAGCAGTTCCAAAGGACTAGATCACTCCGGGGCCAACGTCCTGACTTTC.

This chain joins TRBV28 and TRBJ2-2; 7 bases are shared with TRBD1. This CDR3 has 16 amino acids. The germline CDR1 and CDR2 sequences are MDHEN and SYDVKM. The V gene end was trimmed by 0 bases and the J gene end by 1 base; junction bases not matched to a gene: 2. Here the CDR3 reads CASSLWGQLNTGELFF. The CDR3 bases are TGTGCCAGCAGTTTATGGGGACAGCTGAACACCGGGGAGCTGTTTTTT.

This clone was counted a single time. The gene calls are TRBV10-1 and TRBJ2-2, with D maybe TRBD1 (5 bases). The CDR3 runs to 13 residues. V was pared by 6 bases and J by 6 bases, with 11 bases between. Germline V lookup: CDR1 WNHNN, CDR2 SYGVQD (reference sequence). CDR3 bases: TGCGCCAGCAGCCTGACAGATTCCGGGGAGCTGTTTTTT. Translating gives CASSLTDSGELFF.

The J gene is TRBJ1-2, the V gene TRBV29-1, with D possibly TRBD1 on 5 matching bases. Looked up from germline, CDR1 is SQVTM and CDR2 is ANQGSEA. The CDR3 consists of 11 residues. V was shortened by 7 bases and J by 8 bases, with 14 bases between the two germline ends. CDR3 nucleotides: TGCAGCGCCTCCTCCGGGGACGGCTACACCTTC. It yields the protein CSASSGDGYTF.

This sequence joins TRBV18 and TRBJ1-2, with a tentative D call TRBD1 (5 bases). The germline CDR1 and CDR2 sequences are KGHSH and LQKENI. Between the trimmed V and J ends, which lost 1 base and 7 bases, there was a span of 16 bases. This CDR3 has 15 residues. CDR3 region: CASSPLAQGGRGYTF. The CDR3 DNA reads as TGTGCCAGCTCACCACTGGCTCAGGGTGGTCGTGGCTACACCTTC.

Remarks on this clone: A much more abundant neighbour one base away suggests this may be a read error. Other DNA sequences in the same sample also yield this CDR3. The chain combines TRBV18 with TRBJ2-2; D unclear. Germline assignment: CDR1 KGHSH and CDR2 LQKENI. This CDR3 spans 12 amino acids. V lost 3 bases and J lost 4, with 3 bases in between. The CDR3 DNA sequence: TGTGCCAGCTCACCCCTCACCGGGGAGCTGTTTTTT. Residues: CASSPLTGELFF. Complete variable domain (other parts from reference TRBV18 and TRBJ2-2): NAGVMQNPRHLVRRRGQEARLRCSPMKGHSHVYWYRQLPEEGLKFMVYLQKENIIDESGMPKERFSAEFPKEGPSILRIQQVVRGDSAAYFCASSPLTGELFFGEGSRLTVL.

In DNA form, the CDR3 reads TGTGCCAGCAGTGAAGGTGTCTACGAGCAGTACTTC. It encodes CASSEGVYEQYF. This rearrangement joins TRBV6-1 to TRBJ2-7, with D unclear. The CDR3 is 12 residues long. Trimming cost V 1 base and J 3 bases, with 4 bases left between them. Per germline, CDR1 MNHNS and CDR2 SASEGT.

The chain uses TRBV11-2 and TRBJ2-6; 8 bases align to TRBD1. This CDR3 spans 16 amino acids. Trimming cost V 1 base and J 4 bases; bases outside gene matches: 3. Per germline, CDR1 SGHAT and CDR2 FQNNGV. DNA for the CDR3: TGTGCCAGCAGCTTAGCAGGGGGCAACGGGGCCAACGTCCTGACTTTC. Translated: CASSLAGGNGANVLTF.

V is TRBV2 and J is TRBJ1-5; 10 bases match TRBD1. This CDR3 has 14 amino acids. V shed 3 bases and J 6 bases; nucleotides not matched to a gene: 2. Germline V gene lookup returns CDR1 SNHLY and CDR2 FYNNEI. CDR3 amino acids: CASSEDRGTQPQHF. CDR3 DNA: TGTGCCAGCAGTGAGGACAGGGGGACTCAGCCCCAGCATTTT.

The CDR3: CASSSDFGEQYF. For the CDR3, the DNA is TGCGCCAGCAGCTCGGACTTCGGCGAGCAGTACTTC. V is TRBV5-1 and J is TRBJ2-7; perhaps TRBD2 as D (5 bases). Trimming shortened V by 3 bases and J by 6 bases, and 10 bases separated the two germline ends. The CDR3 spans 12 residues. The germline V gene encodes CDR1 SGHRS and CDR2 YFSETQ.

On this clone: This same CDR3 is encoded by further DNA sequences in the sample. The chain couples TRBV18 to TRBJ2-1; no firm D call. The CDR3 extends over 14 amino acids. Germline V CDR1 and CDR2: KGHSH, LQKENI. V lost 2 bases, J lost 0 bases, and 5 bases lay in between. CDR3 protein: CASSPLSSYNEQFF. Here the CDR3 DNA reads TGTGCCAGCTCACCATTGAGCTCCTACAATGAGCAGTTCTTC.

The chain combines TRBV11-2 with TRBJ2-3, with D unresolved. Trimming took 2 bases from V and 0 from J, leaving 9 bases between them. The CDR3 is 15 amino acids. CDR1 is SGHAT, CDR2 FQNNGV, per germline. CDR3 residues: CASSLRTGSTDTQYF. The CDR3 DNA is TGTGCCAGCAGCTTAAGGACGGGTAGCACAGATACGCAGTATTTT.

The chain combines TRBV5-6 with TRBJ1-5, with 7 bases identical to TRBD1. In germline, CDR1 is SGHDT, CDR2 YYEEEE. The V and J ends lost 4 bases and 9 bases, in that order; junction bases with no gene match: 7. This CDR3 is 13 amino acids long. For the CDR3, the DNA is TGTGCCAGCAGCCTTGACAGGGACGGGCCCCAGCATTTT. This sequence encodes CASSLDRDGPQHF.

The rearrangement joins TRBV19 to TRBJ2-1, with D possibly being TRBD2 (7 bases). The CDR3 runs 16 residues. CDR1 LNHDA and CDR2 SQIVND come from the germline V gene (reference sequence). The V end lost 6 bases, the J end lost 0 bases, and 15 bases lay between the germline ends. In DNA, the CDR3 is TGTGCCAGTAGCGGACTGGGAGGGGGCTCCTACAATGAGCAGTTCTTC. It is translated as CASSGLGGGSYNEQFF.

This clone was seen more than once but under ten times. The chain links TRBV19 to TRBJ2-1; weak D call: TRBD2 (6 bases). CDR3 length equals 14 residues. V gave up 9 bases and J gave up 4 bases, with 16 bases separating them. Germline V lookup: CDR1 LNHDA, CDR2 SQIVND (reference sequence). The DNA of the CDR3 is TGTGCCAGCAACCGCGGGAACATATACAATGAGCAGTTCTTC. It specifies CASNRGNIYNEQFF.

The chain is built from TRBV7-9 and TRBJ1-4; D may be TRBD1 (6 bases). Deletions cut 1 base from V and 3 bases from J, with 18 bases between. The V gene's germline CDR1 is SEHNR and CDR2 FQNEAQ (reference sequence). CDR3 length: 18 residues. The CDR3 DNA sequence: TGTGCCAGCAGCTTAGGACTAGACAGGAGACTTTCTAATGAAAAACTGTTTTTT. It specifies CASSLGLDRRLSNEKLFF.

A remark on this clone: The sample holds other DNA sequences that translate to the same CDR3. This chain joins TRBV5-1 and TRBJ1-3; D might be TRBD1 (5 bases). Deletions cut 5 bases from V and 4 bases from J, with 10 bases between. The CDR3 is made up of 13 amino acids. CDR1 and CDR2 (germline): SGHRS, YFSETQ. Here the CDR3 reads CASSRDGGNTIYF. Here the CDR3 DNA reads TGCGCCAGCAGTCGGGACGGCGGAAACACCATATATTTT.

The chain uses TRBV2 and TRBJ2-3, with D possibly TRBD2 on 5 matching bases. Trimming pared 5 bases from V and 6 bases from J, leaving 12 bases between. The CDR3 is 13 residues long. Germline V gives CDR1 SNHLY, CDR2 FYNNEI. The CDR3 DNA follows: TGTGCCAGCAGTCCCGAGGGCGTGGATACGCAGTATTTT. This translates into CASSPEGVDTQYF.

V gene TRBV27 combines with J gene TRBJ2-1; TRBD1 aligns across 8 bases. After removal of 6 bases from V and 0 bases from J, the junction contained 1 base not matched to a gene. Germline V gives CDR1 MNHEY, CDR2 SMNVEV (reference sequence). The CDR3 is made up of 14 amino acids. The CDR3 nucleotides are TGTGCCAGCAGCACAGGGGGCTCCTACAATGAGCAGTTCTTC. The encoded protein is CASSTGGSYNEQFF.

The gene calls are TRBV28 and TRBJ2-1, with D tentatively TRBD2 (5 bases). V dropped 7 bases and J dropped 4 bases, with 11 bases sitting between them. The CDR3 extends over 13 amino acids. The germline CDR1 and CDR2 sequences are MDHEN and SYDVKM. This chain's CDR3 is CASTGNGYNEQFF. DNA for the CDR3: TGTGCCAGCACGGGGAATGGGTACAATGAGCAGTTCTTC.

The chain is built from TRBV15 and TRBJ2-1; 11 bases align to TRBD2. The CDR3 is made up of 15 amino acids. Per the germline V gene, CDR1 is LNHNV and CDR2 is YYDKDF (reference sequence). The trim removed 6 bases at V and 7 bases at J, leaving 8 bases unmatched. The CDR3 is CATRIPGLAVNEQFF. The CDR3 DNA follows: TGTGCCACCAGAATACCGGGACTAGCGGTTAATGAGCAGTTCTTC.

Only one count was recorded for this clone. CDR3 sequence: CASSLEMEDRGYEQYF. The CDR3 region has the DNA TGCGCCAGCAGCTTGGAGATGGAGGACAGGGGCTACGAGCAGTACTTC. The chain couples TRBV5-1 to TRBJ2-7, with 9 bases matching TRBD1. This CDR3 has 16 amino acids. J was trimmed by 3 bases and V by 0 bases; bases with no gene match: 7. Germline values: CDR1 SGHRS, CDR2 YFSETQ.

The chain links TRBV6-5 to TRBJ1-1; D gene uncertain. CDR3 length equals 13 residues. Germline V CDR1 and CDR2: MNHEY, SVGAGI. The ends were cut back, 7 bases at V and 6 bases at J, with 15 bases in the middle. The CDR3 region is CASTPPGFPEAFF. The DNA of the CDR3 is TGTGCCAGCACCCCCCCCGGTTTCCCTGAAGCTTTCTTT.